This T cell receptor beta chain was recovered during a study of blood T cell repertoires in COVID-19. CDR1 and CDR2 (germline): SGHTA, FQGNSA. Trimming removed 1 base from V and 2 bases from J, with 11 bases in between. The CDR3 is 15 amino acids. Clones were read by immunoSEQ multiplex PCR, and TCRdb kept only the in-frame ones, dropping some. Here the sample spans hundreds of thousands of clones, around 86% being singletons. Input material: peripheral blood. The chain recombines TRBV7-2 with TRBJ2-5; TRBD2 might be the D (7 bases). The receptor's source is a man between 65 and 85 years old with acute or convalescent COVID-19. The CDR3 sequence is CASSLGGGLQETQYF. The CDR3 DNA sequence: TGTGCCAGCAGCTTAGGGGGGGGGCTTCAAGAGACCCAGTACTTC.